The next 23 T cell receptor beta chains were all read from a single sample in a study of shared clonotypes between healthy human individuals. The repertoire was sequenced with immunoSEQ multiplex PCR; TCRdb's copy has only in-frame clones and lacks some. The sample shows roughly 2,000,000 clones, 80% to 95% of them seen only once. Naive CD8 isolation took CD45RO-negative cells positively selected for CCR7 and excluded terminally differentiated effector memory CD45RA+ cells. Input material: naive CD8+ T cells from PBMCs. Receptor source: a man between 18 and 29 years old in good health. Some clones in this sample may be carry-over from other donors' samples.

V and J are TRBV7-9 and TRBJ2-1; 8 positions match TRBD2. There are 17 residues in the CDR3. Per germline, CDR1 SEHNR and CDR2 FQNEAQ (reference sequence). V was pared by 5 bases and J by 3 bases, with 12 bases of the junction left unmatched. This CDR3 is CASSLLATGGHYNEQFF. CDR3 DNA: TGTGCCAGCAGCCTCCTCGCAACGGGAGGGCACTACAATGAGCAGTTCTTC.

The CDR3, as DNA: TGTGCCAGCAGCCAACCTAGGGGGCAGCCGAGCTCCTACGAGCAGTACTTC. Protein: CASSQPRGQPSSYEQYF. The chain couples TRBV11-2 to TRBJ2-7, with TRBD1 matching over 7 bases. Germline assignment: CDR1 SGHAT and CDR2 FQNNGV. The CDR3 has 17 amino acids. V was pared by 5 bases and J by 0 bases, with 13 bases of the junction left unmatched.

This clone showed up just once. The chain has TRBV5-6 and TRBJ2-7; possible D gene TRBD1, 5 bases. The CDR3 spans 14 residues. Trimming removed 3 bases at V and 2 bases at J, with 12 bases between. The germline gives CDR1 SGHDT, CDR2 YYEEEE. The CDR3 region has the DNA TGTGCCAGCAGCTGGGGCCGGAGCACCTACGAGCAGTACTTC. Its translation: CASSWGRSTYEQYF.

The gene calls are TRBV5-1 and TRBJ2-7, with D tentatively TRBD1 (6 bases). V was shortened by 4 bases and J by 3 bases, with 11 bases between the two germline ends. The germline gives CDR1 SGHRS, CDR2 YFSETQ. The CDR3 totals 13 residues. The CDR3 coding sequence is TGCGCCAGCAGCACAGGGAGTCACTACGAGCAGTACTTC. It specifies CASSTGSHYEQYF.

Written as DNA, the CDR3 is TGTGCCAGCAGCCCTCGGTCCTACACTGAAGCTTTCTTT. Amino acids: CASSPRSYTEAFF. V usage is TRBV9 and J usage is TRBJ1-1; D gene ambiguous. The CDR3 covers 13 residues. Per germline, CDR1 SGDLS and CDR2 YYNGEE. The V end lost 4 bases, the J end lost 3 bases, and 10 bases lay between the germline ends.

The chain is built from TRBV7-4 and TRBJ2-7; TRBD1 aligns across 7 bases. Trimming cost V 4 bases and J 1 base; bases outside gene matches: 13. The CDR3 totals 17 residues. Germline CDR1 and CDR2: SGHVT and SQSDAQ. CDR3 loop: CASSCPQTGRESYEQYF. In nucleotides, the CDR3 is TGTGCCAGCAGCTGTCCCCAGACAGGGAGAGAGTCCTACGAGCAGTACTTC.

The rearrangement uses TRBV27 and TRBJ1-2; D unresolved. Germline CDR1 reads MNHEY; CDR2 reads SMNVEV (reference sequence). The germline V and J ends were trimmed by 9 bases and 0 bases, with 8 bases remaining between them. The CDR3 sequence is 12 residues long. The CDR3 spells CARRAANYGYTF. The CDR3 bases are TGTGCCAGGAGGGCAGCTAACTATGGCTACACCTTC.

The chain recombines TRBV4-3 with TRBJ2-1; 7 nucleotides line up with TRBD1. With V trimmed by 2 bases and J by 1 base, 2 bases remained unmatched. Germline V gene data show CDR1 as LGHNA and CDR2 as YSLEER. The CDR3 has 15 residues. CDR3 bases: TGCGCCAGCAGCCAAAAGGGGGCTTCCTACAATGAGCAGTTCTTC. Protein sequence: CASSQKGASYNEQFF.

This clone was recorded only once. The same CDR3 can be traced to other DNA sequences in this sample. The V gene is TRBV19, the J gene TRBJ2-1; D might be TRBD1 (5 bases). CDR1 and CDR2 (germline): LNHDA, SQIVND (reference sequence). This CDR3 is 15 amino acids long. V gave up 1 base and J gave up 0 bases, with 7 bases separating them. The CDR3 region has the DNA TGTGCCAGTAGTATAGTTAGGGGCTCCTACAATGAGCAGTTCTTC. This translates into CASSIVRGSYNEQFF. The full variable domain, its missing parts supplied by reference TRBV19 and TRBJ2-1, is DGGITQSPKYLFRKEGQNVTLSCEQNLNHDAMYWYRQDPGQGLRLIYYSQIVNDFQKGDIAEGYSVSREKKESFPLTVTSAQKNPTAFYLCASSIVRGSYNEQFFGPGTRLTVL.

This clone was seen a single time. The chain joins TRBV6-1 to TRBJ1-5; D not certain. The CDR3 extends over 15 amino acids. CDR1 and CDR2 (germline): MNHNS, SASEGT. Trimming shortened V by 5 bases and J by 1 base, and 12 bases separated the two germline ends. The CDR3 sequence: CASSPGQPSNQPQHF. The CDR3 region has the DNA TGTGCCAGCAGTCCGGGCCAACCAAGCAATCAGCCCCAGCATTTT.

The chain couples TRBV7-2 to TRBJ1-2; no definite D call. The CDR3 has 13 amino acids. Deletions cut 1 base from V and 1 base from J, with 4 bases between. In germline, CDR1 is SGHTA, CDR2 FQGNSA. For the CDR3, the DNA is TGTGCCAGCAGCTTAGGGGTTAACTATGGCTACACCTTC. This gives the protein CASSLGVNYGYTF.

The chain recombines TRBV19 with TRBJ1-2, with 8 bases that match TRBD1. Germline trimming cut 9 bases from V and 4 bases from J; bases unmatched to any gene: 7. CDR3 length: 13 residues. Germline V gene sequence: CDR1 LNHDA, CDR2 SQIVND (reference sequence). CDR3 nucleotide sequence: TGTGCCAGCAGCTGGACAGGGCCCTATGGCTACACCTTC. It translates to CASSWTGPYGYTF. The full variable domain, completed using reference TRBV19 and TRBJ1-2, is DGGITQSPKYLFRKEGQNVTLSCEQNLNHDAMYWYRQDPGQGLRLIYYSQIVNDFQKGDIAEGYSVSREKKESFPLTVTSAQKNPTAFYLCASSWTGPYGYTFGSGTRLTVV.

This clone was found once. The genes are TRBV27 and TRBJ2-7, with 10 bases identical to TRBD2. With 3 bases clipped from V and 0 bases from J, the junction kept 8 bases outside the gene matches. Looked up from germline, CDR1 is MNHEY and CDR2 is SMNVEV (reference sequence). This CDR3 contains 17 residues. The CDR3 reads CASSLRLAGRLSYEQYF. The CDR3 nucleotides read TGTGCCAGCAGTTTGAGACTAGCGGGTAGACTCTCCTACGAGCAGTACTTC.

This chain connects TRBV6-1 to TRBJ1-1; 8 bases match TRBD1. The CDR3 spans 13 residues. V dropped 2 bases and J dropped 12; count of bases not matched to a gene: 8. Germline CDR1 is MNHNS and CDR2 is SASEGT. CDR3 nucleotide sequence: TGTGCCAGCAGTGAATGGACAGGGATAGAATCTTTCTTT. This encodes CASSEWTGIESFF.

This clone was seen more than once but under ten times. This rearrangement joins TRBV18 to TRBJ1-1; no firm D call. V was pared by 3 bases and J by 1 base, with 6 bases between. The CDR3 runs 13 residues. The germline CDR1 and CDR2 sequences are KGHSH and LQKENI. This chain's CDR3 is CASSPYKNTEAFF. CDR3 DNA: TGTGCCAGCTCACCGTACAAGAACACTGAAGCTTTCTTT.

Of note for this clone: Other nucleotide sequences from this sample produce the same CDR3. The chain uses TRBV19 and TRBJ1-2; D remains unclear. CDR3 length: 14 amino acids. Trimming removed 1 base at V and 5 bases at J, with 11 bases between. CDR1 LNHDA and CDR2 SQIVND come from the germline V gene (reference sequence). The CDR3 region has the DNA TGTGCCAGTAGTATAGGCGGAACGGGATATGGCTACACCTTC. It specifies CASSIGGTGYGYTF.

This clone has a single count. The chain joins TRBV15 to TRBJ1-1, with 8 bases lining up with TRBD1. The CDR3 totals 15 residues. With V trimmed by 9 bases and J by 3 bases, 12 bases remained unmatched. The V gene's germline CDR1 is LNHNV and CDR2 YYDKDF (reference sequence). In DNA form, the CDR3 reads TGTGCCACTAAAACCTCGACAGGGGACCACACTGAAGCTTTCTTT. Encoded protein: CATKTSTGDHTEAFF.

This sequence joins TRBV19 and TRBJ1-1, with 10 bases lining up with TRBD1. This CDR3 is built from 15 residues. V lost 5 bases and J lost 5; bases outside the gene matches: 8. Germline assignment: CDR1 LNHDA and CDR2 SQIVND (reference sequence). Written as DNA, the CDR3 is TGTGCCAGTAGTCCCCGGACAGGGGGATGGACTGAAGCTTTCTTT. Protein sequence: CASSPRTGGWTEAFF.

This sequence joins TRBV9 and TRBJ1-2; D call uncertain. Germline lookup yields CDR1 SGDLS and CDR2 YYNGEE. The CDR3 loop spans 14 amino acids. Trimming took 0 bases from V and 4 from J, leaving 10 bases between them. The CDR3 here is CASSVEGLGYGYTF. The CDR3 DNA reads TGTGCCAGCAGCGTAGAAGGCCTTGGCTATGGCTACACCTTC.

The chain joins TRBV4-3 to TRBJ2-7; 9 bases are a match to TRBD2. The CDR3 is made up of 17 amino acids. CDR1 is LGHNA and CDR2 is YSLEER in the germline V gene. J was trimmed by 2 bases and V by 0 bases; bases with no gene match: 8. CDR3 residues: CASSQDPPGGRAYEQYF. The CDR3 coding sequence is TGCGCCAGCAGCCAAGATCCCCCGGGCGGGAGGGCCTACGAGCAGTACTTC.

The chain carries TRBV19 and TRBJ2-3, with unresolved D. Looked up from germline, CDR1 is LNHDA and CDR2 is SQIVND (reference sequence). This CDR3 comprises 12 residues. The ends were cut back, 4 bases at V and 2 bases at J, with 4 bases in the middle. The CDR3 protein is CASSTNTDTQYF. In DNA, the CDR3 is TGTGCCAGTAGTACGAACACAGATACGCAGTATTTT.

J is TRBJ1-1 and V is TRBV5-5; D may be TRBD1 (5 bases). CDR1 SGHKS and CDR2 YYEKEE come from the germline V gene (reference sequence). The CDR3 contains 13 residues. V was cut by 0 bases and J by 6 bases, with 9 bases left in between. The CDR3: CASSLARVAEAFF. The CDR3 coding sequence is TGTGCCAGCAGCTTGGCCAGGGTGGCTGAAGCTTTCTTT.

This clone was seen once. The chain joins TRBV2 to TRBJ2-7; 7 positions agree with TRBD1. The CDR3 is 14 residues long. Germline V lookup: CDR1 SNHLY, CDR2 FYNNEI. With V trimmed by 4 bases and J by 3 bases, 6 bases remained unmatched. The CDR3 is CASSADRRGYEQYF. In nucleotides, the CDR3 is TGTGCCAGCAGTGCGGACAGGCGAGGCTACGAGCAGTACTTC.